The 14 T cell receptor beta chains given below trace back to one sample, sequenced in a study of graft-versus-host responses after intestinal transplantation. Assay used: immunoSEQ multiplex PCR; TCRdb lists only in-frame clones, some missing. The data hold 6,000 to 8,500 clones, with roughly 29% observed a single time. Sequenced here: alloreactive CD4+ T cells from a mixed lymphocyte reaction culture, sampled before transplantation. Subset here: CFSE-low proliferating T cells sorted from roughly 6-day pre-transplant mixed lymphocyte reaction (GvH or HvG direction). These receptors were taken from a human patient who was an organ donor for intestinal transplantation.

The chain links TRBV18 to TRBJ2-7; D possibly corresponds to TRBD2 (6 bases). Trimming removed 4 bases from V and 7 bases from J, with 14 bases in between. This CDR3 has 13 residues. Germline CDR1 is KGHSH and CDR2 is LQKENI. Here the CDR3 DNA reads TGTGCCAGCTCACTCGGGAGTGGGGGTGAGCAGTACTTC. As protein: CASSLGSGGEQYF.

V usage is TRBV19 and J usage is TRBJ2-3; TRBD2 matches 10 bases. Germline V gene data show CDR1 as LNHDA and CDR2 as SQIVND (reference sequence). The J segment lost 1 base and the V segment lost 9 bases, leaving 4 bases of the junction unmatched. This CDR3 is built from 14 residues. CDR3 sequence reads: CASRTSGGTDTQYF. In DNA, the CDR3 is TGTGCCAGCCGTACTAGCGGGGGCACAGATACGCAGTATTTT. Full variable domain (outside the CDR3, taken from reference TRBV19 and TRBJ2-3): DGGITQSPKYLFRKEGQNVTLSCEQNLNHDAMYWYRQDPGQGLRLIYYSQIVNDFQKGDIAEGYSVSREKKESFPLTVTSAQKNPTAFYLCASRTSGGTDTQYFGPGTRLTVL.

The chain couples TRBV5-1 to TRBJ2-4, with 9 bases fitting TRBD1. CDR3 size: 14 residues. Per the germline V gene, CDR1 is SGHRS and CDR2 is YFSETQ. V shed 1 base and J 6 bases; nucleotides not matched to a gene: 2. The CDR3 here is CASSLQTGGNIQYF. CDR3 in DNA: TGCGCCAGCAGCTTGCAGACAGGGGGAAACATTCAGTACTTC.

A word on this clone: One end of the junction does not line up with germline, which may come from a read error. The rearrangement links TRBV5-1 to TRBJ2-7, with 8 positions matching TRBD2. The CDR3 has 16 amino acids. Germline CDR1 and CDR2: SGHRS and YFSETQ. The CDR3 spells CASSWTVGGGSSEQYF. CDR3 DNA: TGCGCCAGCAGCTGGACTGTGGGCGGGGGGTCCTCCGAGCAGTACTTC.

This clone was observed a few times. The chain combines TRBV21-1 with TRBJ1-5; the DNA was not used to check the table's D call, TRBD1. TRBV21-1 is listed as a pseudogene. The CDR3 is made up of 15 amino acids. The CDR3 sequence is CASSKFRGGNQPQHF. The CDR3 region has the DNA TGTGCCAGCAGCAAATTCAGGGGAGGCAATCAGCCCCAGCATTTT.

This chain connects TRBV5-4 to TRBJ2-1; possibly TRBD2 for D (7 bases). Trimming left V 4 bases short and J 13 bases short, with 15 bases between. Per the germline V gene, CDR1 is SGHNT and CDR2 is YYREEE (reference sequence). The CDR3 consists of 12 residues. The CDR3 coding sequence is TGTGCCAGCAGCCGGACTGGGGGGGGCCAGTTCTTC. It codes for CASSRTGGGQFF.

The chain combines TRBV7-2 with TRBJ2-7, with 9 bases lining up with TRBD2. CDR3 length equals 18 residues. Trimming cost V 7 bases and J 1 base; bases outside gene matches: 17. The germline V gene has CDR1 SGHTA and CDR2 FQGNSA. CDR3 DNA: TGTGCCAGCATCCGGGTCCCTCCCACTAGCGGGTCGTCCTACGAGCAGTACTTC. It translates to CASIRVPPTSGSSYEQYF.

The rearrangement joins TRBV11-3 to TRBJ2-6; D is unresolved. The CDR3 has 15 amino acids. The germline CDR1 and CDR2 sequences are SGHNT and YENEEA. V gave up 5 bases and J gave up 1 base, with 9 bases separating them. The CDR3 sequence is CASSPRRSGANVLTF. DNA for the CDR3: TGTGCCAGCAGCCCAAGGCGGTCTGGGGCCAACGTCCTGACTTTC.

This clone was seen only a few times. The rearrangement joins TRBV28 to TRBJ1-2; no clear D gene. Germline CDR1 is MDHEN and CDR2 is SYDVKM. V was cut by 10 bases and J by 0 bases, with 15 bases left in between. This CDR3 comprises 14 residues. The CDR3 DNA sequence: TGTGCCATCCCCCTAGGATCAGCTAACTATGGCTACACCTTC. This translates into CAIPLGSANYGYTF.

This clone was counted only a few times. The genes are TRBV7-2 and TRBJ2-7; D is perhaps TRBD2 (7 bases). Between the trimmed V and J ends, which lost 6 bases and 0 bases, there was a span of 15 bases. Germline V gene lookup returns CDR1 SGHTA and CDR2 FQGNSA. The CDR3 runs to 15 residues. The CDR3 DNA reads TGTGCCAGCAGACCGAACGGGGGGCCCTCCTACGAGCAGTACTTC. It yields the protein CASRPNGGPSYEQYF.

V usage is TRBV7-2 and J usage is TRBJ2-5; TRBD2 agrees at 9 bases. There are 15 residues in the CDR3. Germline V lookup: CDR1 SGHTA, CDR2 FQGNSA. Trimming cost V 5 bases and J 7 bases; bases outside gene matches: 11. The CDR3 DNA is TGTGCCAGCAGCATTCGTAGCGGGGGTAGGGGGACCCAGTACTTC. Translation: CASSIRSGGRGTQYF. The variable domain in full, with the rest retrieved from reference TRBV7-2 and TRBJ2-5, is GAGVSQSPSNKVTEKGKDVELRCDPISGHTALYWYRQSLGQGLEFLIYFQGNSAPDKSGLPSDRFSAERTGGSVSTLTIQRTQQEDSAVYLCASSIRSGGRGTQYFGPGTRLLVL.

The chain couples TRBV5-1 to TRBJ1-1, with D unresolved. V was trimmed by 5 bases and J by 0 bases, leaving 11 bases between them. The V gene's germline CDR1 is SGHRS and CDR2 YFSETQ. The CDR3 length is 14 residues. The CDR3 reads CASSREIMNTEAFF. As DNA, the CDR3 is TGCGCCAGCAGTAGAGAAATAATGAACACTGAAGCTTTCTTT.

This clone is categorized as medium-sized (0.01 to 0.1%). CDR3 in amino acids: CASSPGLRGSSTDTQYF. The CDR3 DNA reads as TGCGCCAGCAGCCCCGGACTGAGGGGGTCCAGCACAGATACGCAGTATTTT. This sequence joins TRBV5-1 and TRBJ2-3, with D perhaps matching TRBD1 (6 bases). CDR1 and CDR2 (germline): SGHRS, YFSETQ. This CDR3 spans 17 amino acids. Trimming removed 4 bases from V and 0 bases from J, with 18 bases in between.

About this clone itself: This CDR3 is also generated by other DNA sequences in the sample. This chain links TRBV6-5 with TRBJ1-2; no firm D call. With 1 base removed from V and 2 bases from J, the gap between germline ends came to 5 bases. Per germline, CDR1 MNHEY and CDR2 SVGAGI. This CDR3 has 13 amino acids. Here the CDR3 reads CASSYWQNYGYTF. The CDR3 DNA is TGTGCCAGCAGTTACTGGCAAAACTATGGCTACACCTTC.